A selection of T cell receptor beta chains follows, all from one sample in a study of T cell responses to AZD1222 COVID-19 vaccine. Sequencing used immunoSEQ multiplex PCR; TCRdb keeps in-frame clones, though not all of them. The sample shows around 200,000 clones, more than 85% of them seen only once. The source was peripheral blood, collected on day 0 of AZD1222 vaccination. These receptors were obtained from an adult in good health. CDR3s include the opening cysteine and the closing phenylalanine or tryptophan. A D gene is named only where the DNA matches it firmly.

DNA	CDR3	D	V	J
TGTGCCAGCTCACTAAACCCGGGACAGGAACAAGAGACCCAGTACTTC	CASSLNPGQEQETQYF	TRBD1	TRBV18	TRBJ2-5
TGTGCCAGCAGGGCCTGGGGGACAGCGAACACTGAAGCTTTCTTT	CASRAWGTANTEAFF	TRBD1	TRBV7-6	TRBJ1-1
TGTGCCAGCAGCTTAGATTGGTCCGGGGGCACTGAAGCTTTCTTT	CASSLDWSGGTEAFF	NA	TRBV11-2	TRBJ1-1
TGTGCCGCCCTTGGGGGAGAATCCTATGGCTACACCTTC	CAALGGESYGYTF	NA	TRBV5-6	TRBJ1-2
TGCAGCGTTGAAAAGTGGGACAGCAGAAACACCATATATTTT	CSVEKWDSRNTIYF	TRBD1	TRBV29-1	TRBJ1-3
TGTGCCAGCAGTTTATGGGGAAGGGGAGGCGTGAACACTGAAGCTTTCTTT	CASSLWGRGGVNTEAFF	NA	TRBV28	TRBJ1-1
TGTGCCAGCAACAAATTACGGCCTGAGGGACGAATGGAGACCCAGTACTTC	CASNKLRPEGRMETQYF	NA	TRBV7-9	TRBJ2-5
TGTGCCACCCACCGGGGGGGACCTAATGAAAAACTGTTTTTT	CATHRGGPNEKLFF	NA	TRBV7-9	TRBJ1-4
TGCGCCAGCACCAAAAGAGGCGGGGACAGTCTCCAAGCGGATACGCAGTATTTT	CASTKRGGDSLQADTQYF	NA	TRBV5-1	TRBJ2-3
TGTGCCAGCAGCCAAAACAGGGGTGGGTACACTGAAGCTTTCTTT	CASSQNRGGYTEAFF	TRBD1	TRBV3-1/TRBV3-2	TRBJ1-1
TGTGCCAGCTCACCAGAGGCCAGGGGGTATGGCTACACCTTC	CASSPEARGYGYTF	TRBD1	TRBV18	TRBJ1-2
TGCAGCGTTGGGGACAGGGATAGCACTGAAGCTTTCTTT	CSVGDRDSTEAFF	TRBD1	TRBV29-1	TRBJ1-1
TGTGCCAGCAGCTCGTCCGGGACAGGGTACACCGGGGAGCTGTTTTTT	CASSSSGTGYTGELFF	TRBD1	TRBV7-9	TRBJ2-2
TGTGCCAGCAGTTTAAGGCGCACTGAAGCTTTCTTT	CASSLRRTEAFF	NA	TRBV28	TRBJ1-1